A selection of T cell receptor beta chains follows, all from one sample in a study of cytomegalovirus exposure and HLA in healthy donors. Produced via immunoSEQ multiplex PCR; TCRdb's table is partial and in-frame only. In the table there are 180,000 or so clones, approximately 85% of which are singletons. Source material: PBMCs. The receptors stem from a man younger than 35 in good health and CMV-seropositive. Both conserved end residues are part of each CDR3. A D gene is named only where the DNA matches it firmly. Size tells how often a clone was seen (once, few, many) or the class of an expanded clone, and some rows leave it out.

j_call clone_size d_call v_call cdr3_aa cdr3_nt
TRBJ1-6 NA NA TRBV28 CASSRTTGNSPLHF TGTGCCAGCAGCCGCACTACAGGCAATTCACCCCTCCACTTT
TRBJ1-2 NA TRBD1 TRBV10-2 CASSESDRVDANYGYTF TGCGCCAGCAGTGAATCGGACAGGGTAGACGCTAACTATGGCTACACCTTC
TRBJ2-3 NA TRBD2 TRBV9 CASSVSGGGNTDTQYF TGTGCCAGCAGCGTCTCCGGGGGGGGGAACACAGATACGCAGTATTTT
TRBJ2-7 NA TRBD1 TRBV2 CASSELTTGVQYF TGTGCCAGCAGTGAACTTACCACAGGGGTGCAGTACTTC
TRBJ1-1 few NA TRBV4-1 CASSQIDYTEAFF TGCGCCAGCAGCCAGATAGATTACACTGAAGCTTTCTTT
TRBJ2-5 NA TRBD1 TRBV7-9 CASSPRQGDVETQYF TGTGCCAGCAGCCCTCGACAGGGGGACGTAGAGACCCAGTACTTC
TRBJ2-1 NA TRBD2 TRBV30 CAWTRIRSPSGGVTWYNEQFF TGTGCCTGGACTCGAATTCGATCGCCTAGCGGGGGAGTCACGTGGTACAATGAGCAGTTCTTC
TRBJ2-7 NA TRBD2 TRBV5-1 CASSGGGTGNYEQYF TGCGCCAGCAGTGGGGGGGGGACGGGGAACTACGAGCAGTACTTC
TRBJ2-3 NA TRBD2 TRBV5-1 CASSFGLAGGFTDTQYF TGCGCCAGCAGCTTTGGTTTAGCGGGGGGGTTCACAGATACGCAGTATTTT
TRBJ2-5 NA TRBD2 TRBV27 CASSLLERGVTETQYF TGTGCCAGCAGTTTGTTGGAGCGGGGGGTGACAGAGACCCAGTACTTC
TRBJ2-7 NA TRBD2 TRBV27 CASGTSGQYF TGTGCCAGCGGGACTAGCGGGCAGTACTTC
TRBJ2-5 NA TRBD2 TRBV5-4 CASSPPLRGGRETQYF TGTGCCAGCAGCCCCCCTTTGCGGGGGGGCCGAGAGACCCAGTACTTC
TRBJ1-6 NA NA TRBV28 CASSPNQGSYNSPLHF TGTGCCAGCAGCCCAAACCAGGGTTCCTATAATTCACCCCTCCACTTT
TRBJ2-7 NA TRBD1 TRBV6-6 CAARDRAHEQYF TGTGCCGCCCGGGACAGGGCTCACGAGCAGTACTTC
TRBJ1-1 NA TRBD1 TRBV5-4 CASRPQGRNMNTEAFF TGTGCCAGCAGGCCACAGGGGAGGAACATGAACACTGAAGCTTTCTTT
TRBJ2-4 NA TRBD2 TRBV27 CASSLRLAGQGDIQYF TGTGCCAGCAGTTTACGGCTAGCGGGGCAAGGGGACATTCAGTACTTC
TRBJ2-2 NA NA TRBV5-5 CASSLASGPYTGELFF TGTGCCAGCAGCTTGGCCTCCGGTCCGTACACCGGGGAGCTGTTTTTT
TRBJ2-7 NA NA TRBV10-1 CASSEDRSAYEQYF TGCGCCAGCAGTGAGGACAGAAGCGCCTACGAGCAGTACTTC
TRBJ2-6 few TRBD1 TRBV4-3 CASSLRTGEPSGANVLTF TGCGCCAGCAGCCTAAGGACAGGGGAGCCCTCCGGGGCCAACGTCCTGACTTTC
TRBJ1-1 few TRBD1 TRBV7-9 CASSSRDRFEAFF TGTGCCAGCAGCTCCAGGGACAGATTTGAAGCTTTCTTT
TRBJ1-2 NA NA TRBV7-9 CSSSLFGRIVPNYGYTF TGTTCCAGCAGCTTATTTGGCAGAATCGTCCCTAACTATGGCTACACCTTC
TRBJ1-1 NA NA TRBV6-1 CASSPSAGLNTEAFF TGTGCCAGCAGTCCAAGCGCAGGGTTGAACACTGAAGCTTTCTTT
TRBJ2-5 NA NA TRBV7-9 CSSSLAQAQRETQYF TGTTCCAGCAGCTTAGCGCAGGCTCAAAGGGAGACCCAGTACTTC
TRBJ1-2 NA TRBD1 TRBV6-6 CASSYRQGDYGYTF TGTGCCAGCAGTTACCGACAGGGAGACTATGGCTACACCTTC
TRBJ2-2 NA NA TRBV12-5 CASAIPERAGTGELFF TGTGCTAGTGCCATTCCCGAGAGGGCAGGAACCGGGGAGCTGTTTTTT
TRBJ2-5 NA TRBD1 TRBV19 CASSLRQGYETQYF TGTGCCAGTAGTCTTCGACAGGGGTATGAGACCCAGTACTTC
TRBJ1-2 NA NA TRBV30 CAWSVSFGGGRGYTF TGTGCCTGGAGTGTGTCTTTCGGAGGTGGACGGGGCTACACCTTC
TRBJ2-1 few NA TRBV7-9 CASSRGQYNEQFF TGTGCCAGCAGCCGTGGACAGTACAATGAGCAGTTCTTC
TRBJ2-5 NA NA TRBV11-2 CASGAGRRETQYF TGTGCCAGCGGGGCGGGGAGGCGGGAGACCCAGTACTTC
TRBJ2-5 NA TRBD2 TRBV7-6 CASSIKAGPETQYF TGTGCCAGCAGCATCAAAGCGGGACCTGAGACCCAGTACTTC
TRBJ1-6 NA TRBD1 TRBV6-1 CASSGGQSSYNSPLHF TGTGCCAGCAGTGGGGGACAGAGCTCCTATAATTCACCCCTCCACTTT
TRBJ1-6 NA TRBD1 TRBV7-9 CASSPRDRPYNSPLHF TGTGCCAGCAGCCCCAGGGACAGGCCGTATAATTCACCCCTCCACTTT
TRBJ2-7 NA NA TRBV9 CASRSDSSYEQYF TGTGCCAGCAGGTCCGACAGTTCCTACGAGCAGTACTTC
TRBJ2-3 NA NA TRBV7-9 CASSLLQGTSRDTQYF TGTGCCAGCAGCTTATTACAGGGAACGAGTAGGGACACGCAGTATTTT
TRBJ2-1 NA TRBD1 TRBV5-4 CASRDRLSSYNEQFF TGTGCCAGCAGGGACAGGCTGAGCTCCTACAATGAGCAGTTCTTC
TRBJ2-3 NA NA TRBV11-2 CASSQTRGGSPPYF TGTGCCAGCAGCCAAACCCGAGGAGGATCCCCCCCGTATTTT
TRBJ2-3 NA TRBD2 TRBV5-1 CASSLASGGSDTQYF TGCGCCAGCAGCTTGGCCAGCGGGGGCTCAGATACGCAGTATTTT
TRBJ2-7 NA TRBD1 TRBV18 CASSQLGGSYEQYF TGTGCCAGCTCGCAACTAGGGGGCAGCTACGAGCAGTACTTC
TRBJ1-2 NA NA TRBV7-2 CASSLRVGGDTINYGYTF TGTGCCAGCAGTCTTAGGGTGGGGGGGGACACAATTAACTATGGCTACACCTTC
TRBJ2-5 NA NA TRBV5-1 CASSLGRGETQYF TGCGCCAGCAGCTTGGGGAGAGGAGAGACCCAGTACTTC
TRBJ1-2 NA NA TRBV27 CASSRQAHYGYTF TGTGCCAGCAGTAGACAGGCGCACTATGGCTACACCTTC
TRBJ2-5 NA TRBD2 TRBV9 CASSASGGTQETQYF TGTGCCAGCAGCGCTAGCGGGGGTACTCAAGAGACCCAGTACTTC
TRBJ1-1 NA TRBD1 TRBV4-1 CASSQETGLGDGNTEAFF TGCGCCAGCAGCCAAGAGACAGGGTTGGGAGATGGGAACACTGAAGCTTTCTTT
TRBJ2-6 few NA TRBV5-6 CASSLGLSGANVLTF TGTGCCAGCAGCTTGGGACTCTCTGGGGCCAACGTCCTGACTTTC
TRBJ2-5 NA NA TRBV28 CASSLPYQETQYF TGTGCCAGCAGTTTACCCTACCAAGAGACCCAGTACTTC
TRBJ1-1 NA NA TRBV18 CASSPLDWGADTEAFF TGTGCCAGCTCACCCCTTGACTGGGGAGCGGACACTGAAGCTTTCTTT
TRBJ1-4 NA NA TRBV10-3 CATGEGANEKLFF TGTGCCACTGGGGAGGGCGCTAATGAAAAACTGTTTTTT
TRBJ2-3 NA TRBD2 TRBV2 CASRGLAGASTDTQYF TGTGCCAGCAGGGGACTAGCGGGGGCGTCGACAGATACGCAGTATTTT
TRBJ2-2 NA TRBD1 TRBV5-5 CASSMTGSTGELFF TGTGCCAGCAGCATGACAGGGAGCACCGGGGAGCTGTTTTTT
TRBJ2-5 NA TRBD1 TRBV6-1 CASSQDRVLETQYF TGTGCCAGCAGCCAGGACAGGGTTTTAGAGACCCAGTACTTC
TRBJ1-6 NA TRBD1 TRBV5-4 CASSLVGQSNSPLHF TGTGCCAGCAGCTTGGTGGGACAGTCTAATTCACCCCTCCACTTT
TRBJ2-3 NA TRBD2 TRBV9 CASSVSSPMRLAGGLSLTDTQYF TGTGCCAGCAGCGTTAGTAGTCCCATGCGGCTAGCGGGGGGGTTATCCCTCACAGATACGCAGTATTTT
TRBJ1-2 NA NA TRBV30 CAIGPYGYTF TGTGCCATTGGCCCCTATGGCTACACCTTC